Listed below are T cell receptor beta chains from one sample, sequenced in a study of blood T cells in healthy people across ages. MiXCR, applied by TCRdb to the 5' RACE reads, yields one record per CDR3 protein. The repertoire includes 850,000 or so distinct CDR3 sequences, about 28% of them detected once, and approximately 15% sits in the top ten. Material: blood. The receptors stem from a woman of 80 years or more in good health. Each CDR3 is given without its conserved first and last residue.

V gene	J gene	CDR3 protein
TRBV6-5	TRBJ1-1	ASSYSKVPGRTEAF
TRBV12-3/TRBV12-4	TRBJ2-3	ASSFGSSEPTDTQY
TRBV11-3	TRBJ1-6	ASNIDRNLPLH
TRBV9	TRBJ2-2	ASSLTGHTGELF
TRBV20-1	TRBJ1-4	SALQDRANEKLF
TRBV12-3/TRBV12-4	TRBJ2-1	ASSYYRETRNEQF
TRBV6-2/TRBV6-3	TRBJ2-5	ASSYSRRGGESETQY
TRBV20-1	TRBJ1-1	SAPTGKSEAF
TRBV16	TRBJ1-6	ASSLQGQTRNSPLH
TRBV11-2	TRBJ2-5	ASSSLPRTGETQY
TRBV7-9	TRBJ2-2	ASSPTGTLAGELF
TRBV6-1	TRBJ2-7	ASSRQGSSNEQY
TRBV10-3	TRBJ2-1	ASGQATFPEQF
TRBV18	TRBJ1-2	ASSQGRAFNYGYT
TRBV10-3	TRBJ1-5	AISERGSPGEPQH
TRBV20-1	TRBJ2-1	SARDPAISGRNEQF
TRBV7-2	TRBJ2-2	ASSLGLAIGELF
TRBV7-2	TRBJ2-3	ASSHILRGGWY
TRBV29-1	TRBJ2-2	SVGQSVAGELF
TRBV3-1	TRBJ2-1	ASSQGWIGSRFEQF
TRBV6-6	TRBJ1-1	ASSYRELVF
TRBV12-3/TRBV12-4	TRBJ2-1	ASSFVREQF
TRBV12-3/TRBV12-4	TRBJ1-2	ASSFGQGSGGYT
TRBV20-1	TRBJ2-1	SARVPLAGYNEQF
TRBV6-2/TRBV6-3	TRBJ2-1	ASSLVGLAGMGKQF
TRBV7-2	TRBJ2-3	ASSSSVTDTQY
TRBV7-9	TRBJ1-1	ASRTQPGRLNTEAF
TRBV20-1	TRBJ1-6	SARDWGQGNSPLH
TRBV4-3	TRBJ2-1	ASSLDRANERF
TRBV27	TRBJ2-7	ASSSLAGGTYEQY
TRBV18	TRBJ1-4	ASSYDRGRHEKLF
TRBV30	TRBJ2-3	AWSGQGIGDTQY
TRBV7-2	TRBJ2-1	ASSRLGDEQF
TRBV12-3/TRBV12-4	TRBJ2-1	ASSLGGGNLYNEQF
TRBV10-3	TRBJ2-1	VIRDPTRTSYNEQF
TRBV3-1	TRBJ1-2	ASSQTGEYGYT
TRBV27	TRBJ1-2	ASSGTGTYGYT
TRBV24-1	TRBJ2-1	ATRSSGGPYNEQF
TRBV11-3	TRBJ2-1	ASSLDGGLSHNEQF
TRBV7-2	TRBJ1-2	ASSLAPGGGGYT
TRBV28	TRBJ2-7	ASSLRGPYEQY
TRBV20-1	TRBJ1-6	SVQTGVNSPLH
TRBV9	TRBJ1-2	ASSVIGSLGYT